This record concerns one T cell receptor (beta chain) sequence. Its matching antigen is unknown. These data come from a study of cytomegalovirus exposure and HLA in healthy donors. Study findings and constraints: Presence/absence analyses assumed roughly uniform sequencing depth across donors, which may not hold. A few chains linked to CMV were shown in vitro to be specific for CMV antigens.

A multiplex PCR was run with 60 Vbeta primers and 13 Jbeta primers. The repertoire was sequenced with immunoSEQ multiplex PCR; TCRdb's copy has only in-frame clones and lacks some. The table has tens of thousands of clones, 78% seen once. Healthy bone marrow donors formed the donor group. Material: PBMCs. This clonotype was sampled from a male donor in good health and CMV-seropositive.

CDR3 region: CASGSVQGLPDTQYF. In DNA, the CDR3 is TGCGCCAGCGGTTCGGTCCAGGGGCTGCCAGATACGCAGTATTTT. The rearrangement uses TRBV4-1 and TRBJ2-3; TRBD1 might be the D (6 bases). V lost 8 bases and J lost 4, with 19 bases in between. CDR3 length: 15 residues. Germline V CDR1 and CDR2: MGHRA, YSYEKL.